Below, one T cell receptor (beta chain) is given with its context. Its specific antigen is unknown. Base qualities are not at hand, and no much larger clone is one base apart. CDR1 and CDR2 were assigned from the germline V gene (reference sequence) as LNHDA and SQIVND. V loses 3 bases, J loses 3 bases, and the germline ends lie 12 bases apart. Counted from cysteine to phenylalanine, this CDR3 has 15 amino acids. The only DNA kept is the CDR3, 45 bases in frame from the first base. TCR CDR3 regions were amplified from genomic DNA by multiplex PCR using the deep immunoSEQ assay. Extracted genomic DNA from each cell subset was distributed evenly across all wells of several immunoSEQ 96-well plates, and each plate was treated as a replicate. For sorted subsets, approximately 190 ng of genomic DNA, equivalent to roughly 30,000 T cell genomes, went into each replicate PCR. The purified libraries were quantified using a Qubit 3.0 fluorometer, sized with a Bioanalyzer 2100, and then quantified again using the KAPA Library Quantification kit. Every immunoSEQ 96-well plate was sequenced on a dedicated single-read 150-cycle Illumina NextSeq 550 flow cell. On the study's bioinformatics: The immunoSEQ output contained only junctional sequences without quality scores, so filtering could not match that applied to full-length reads. Sequences were annotated with PyIR, a Python wrapper for IgBLAST v1.9, using IMGT germline references to assign V/J genes and CDR3. Reads were filtered out if the reads had weak V/J assignments (E-value above 1e-6), no CDR3, stop codons, out-of-frame junctions, or ambiguous translated residues. V3J clonotypes were defined by identical inferred V gene, J gene, and CDR3 amino acid sequence. The percentage overlap between two repertoires was calculated by dividing the number of shared unique clonotypes by the size of the smaller repertoire. Three approaches were used to assess repertoire richness: RTK rarefaction, the Chao1 estimator, and Recon v2.1 estimates of unobserved clonotypes. OLGA was used to compute generation probabilities for all TCRbeta clonotypes that the gDNA method yielded from a handful of donors. Imported from immuneACCESS, the table was reduced by TCRdb to in-frame sequences with V and J called. These copies leave out some clones; in studies compared against another copy, an unresolved V gene accounts for under half, and the cause of the remainder is not known. V, J and clone size are taken as reported in that table, and D and trimming were inferred from the DNA itself. The sample table lists about 2.3 million clones, 85% to 95% of them with a count of one. About 0.39% of the sample goes to the ten largest clones.

The donors were healthy, HIV-negative adults who had no recently reported acute infections or vaccinations. Every donor was a Caucasian adult residing in Nashville, Tennessee, USA. Magnetic negative selection was used to enrich CD4+ T cells, after which naive cells were positively selected on CD45RA and the negative fraction became the memory subset. Blood was collected by leukapheresis, and PBMCs were isolated by Ficoll-Histopaque density gradient centrifugation and then cryopreserved in liquid nitrogen vapor phase. Analytical flow cytometry was used to check the purity and quantity of each magnetically sorted T cell population. Genomic DNA was isolated from every sorted fraction and measured by UV absorbance on a Nanodrop 2000c. These data belong to a study of shared clonotypes between healthy human individuals (dated by TCRdb to the early 2020s). Regarding the study in general: Two women and three men aged 18 to 49 years were included in the cohort. To estimate repertoire size and how much clonotypes are shared between individuals, the study performed deep sequencing of blood TCR repertoires from five healthy adults. Leukapheresis yielded between about 0.85 and 10 billion PBMCs per donor. To increase sequencing depth and limit assay-specific biases, different laboratories used diverse techniques to prepare libraries and sequence TCR repertoires. For each donor, CD4 naive and CD4 memory were each run on three plates, CD8 naive on two plates, and CD8 memory on one plate.

On the study overall, not on this receptor specifically: When several donors were compared, the shared fraction of clonotypes was 5% to 6.5% for naive CD4, 3.5% for naive CD8, 2.3% for memory CD4, and 0.35% to 0.4% for memory CD8. Pairwise subsampling indicated that sequencing depth was expected to affect the degree of clonotype sharing among donors. Incomplete sequencing was indicated by rarefaction of sorted-subset datasets, despite the large sequencing depth. Only blood was sampled, and tissue TCR repertoires likely differ from those in blood. Naive subsets generally had larger estimated clonotype richness than memory subsets did. Higher generation probabilities were observed for clonotypes shared by all four sorted-subset donors than for non-shared clonotypes. Because the study included a small number of donors, the genetic and exposure-history diversity represented was limited.

The sample comprised naive CD4+ T cells from PBMCs. Interpreted using the paper, the cell subset or site label stands for: CD45RA+ positively selected. The receptor chain draws on TRBV19 and TRBJ1-5; the D gene is possibly TRBD1, with 5 bases matching. This TCR derives from a young man in good health. Some clones in this sample may be carry-over from other donors' samples. The bases are TGTGCCAGTAGTATGTGGCAGGGCGACAATCAGCCCCAGCATTTT. Its product reads: CASSMWQGDNQPQHF.